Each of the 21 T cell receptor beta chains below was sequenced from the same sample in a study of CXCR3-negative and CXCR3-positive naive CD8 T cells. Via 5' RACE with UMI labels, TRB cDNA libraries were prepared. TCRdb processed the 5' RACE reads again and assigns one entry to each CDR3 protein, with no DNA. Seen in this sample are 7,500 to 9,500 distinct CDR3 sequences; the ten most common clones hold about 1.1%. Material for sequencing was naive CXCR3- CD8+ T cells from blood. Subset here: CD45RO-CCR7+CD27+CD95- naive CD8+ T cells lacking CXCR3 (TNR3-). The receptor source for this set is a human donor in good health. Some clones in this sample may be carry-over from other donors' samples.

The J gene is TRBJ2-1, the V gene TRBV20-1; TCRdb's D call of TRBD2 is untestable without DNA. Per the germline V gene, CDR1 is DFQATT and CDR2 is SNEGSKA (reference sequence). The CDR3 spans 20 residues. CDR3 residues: CSARDPLGGTSDGSYNEQFF.

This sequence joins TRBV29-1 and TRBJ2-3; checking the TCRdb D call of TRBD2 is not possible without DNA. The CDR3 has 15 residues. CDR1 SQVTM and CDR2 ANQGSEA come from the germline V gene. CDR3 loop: CSVDPASGTTDTQYF.

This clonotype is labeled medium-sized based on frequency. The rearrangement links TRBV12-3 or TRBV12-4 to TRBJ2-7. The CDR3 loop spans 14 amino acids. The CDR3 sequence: CASNFGGMPYEQYF.

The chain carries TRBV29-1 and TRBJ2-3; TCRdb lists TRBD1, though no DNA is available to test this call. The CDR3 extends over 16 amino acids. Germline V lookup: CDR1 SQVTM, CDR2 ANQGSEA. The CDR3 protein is CSVVSGIGGSTDTQYF.

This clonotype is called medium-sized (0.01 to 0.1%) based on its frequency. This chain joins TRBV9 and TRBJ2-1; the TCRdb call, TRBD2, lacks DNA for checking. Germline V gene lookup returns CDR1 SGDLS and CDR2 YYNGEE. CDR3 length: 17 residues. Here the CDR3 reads CMSTGQPAGGRDNEQFF.

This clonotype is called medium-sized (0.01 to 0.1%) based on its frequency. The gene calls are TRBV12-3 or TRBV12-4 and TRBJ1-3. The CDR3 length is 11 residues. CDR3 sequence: CASGSGNTIYF.

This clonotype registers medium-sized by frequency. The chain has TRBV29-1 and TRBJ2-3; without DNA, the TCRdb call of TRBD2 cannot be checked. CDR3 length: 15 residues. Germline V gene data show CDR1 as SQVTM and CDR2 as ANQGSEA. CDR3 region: CSVSRAGMGTDTQYF.

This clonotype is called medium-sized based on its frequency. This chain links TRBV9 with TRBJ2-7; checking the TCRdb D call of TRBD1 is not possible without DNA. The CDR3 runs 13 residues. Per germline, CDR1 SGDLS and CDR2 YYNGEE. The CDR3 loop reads CASSPWDSYEQYF.

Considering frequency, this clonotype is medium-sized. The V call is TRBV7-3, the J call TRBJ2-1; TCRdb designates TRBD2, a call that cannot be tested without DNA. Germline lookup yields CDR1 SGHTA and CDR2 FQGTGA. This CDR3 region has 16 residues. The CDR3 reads CASSLIGTSGGDEQFF.

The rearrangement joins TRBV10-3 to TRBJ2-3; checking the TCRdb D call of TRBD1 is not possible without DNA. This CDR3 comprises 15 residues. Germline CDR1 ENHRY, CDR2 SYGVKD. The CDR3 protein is CAISEPGQGGDTQYF.

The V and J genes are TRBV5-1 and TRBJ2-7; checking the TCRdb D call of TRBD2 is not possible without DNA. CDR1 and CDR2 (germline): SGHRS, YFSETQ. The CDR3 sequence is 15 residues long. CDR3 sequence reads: CASSYIAGGAYEQYF.

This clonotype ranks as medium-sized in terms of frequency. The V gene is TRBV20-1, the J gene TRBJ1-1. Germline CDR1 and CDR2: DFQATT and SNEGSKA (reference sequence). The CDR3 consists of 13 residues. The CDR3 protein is CSYFGEENTEAFF.

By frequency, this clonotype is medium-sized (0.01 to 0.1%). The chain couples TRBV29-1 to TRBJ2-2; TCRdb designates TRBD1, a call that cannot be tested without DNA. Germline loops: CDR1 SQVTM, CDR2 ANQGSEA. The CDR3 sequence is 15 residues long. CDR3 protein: CSVAHAGVNTGELFF.

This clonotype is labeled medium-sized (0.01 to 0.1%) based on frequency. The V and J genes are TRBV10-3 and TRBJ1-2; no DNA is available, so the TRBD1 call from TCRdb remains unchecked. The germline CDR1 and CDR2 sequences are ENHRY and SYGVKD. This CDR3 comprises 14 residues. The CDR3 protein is CAIKPPQGEDGYTF.

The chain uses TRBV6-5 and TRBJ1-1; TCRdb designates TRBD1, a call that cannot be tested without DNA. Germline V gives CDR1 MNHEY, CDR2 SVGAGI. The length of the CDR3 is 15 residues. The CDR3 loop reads CASSYRQGVNTEAFF.

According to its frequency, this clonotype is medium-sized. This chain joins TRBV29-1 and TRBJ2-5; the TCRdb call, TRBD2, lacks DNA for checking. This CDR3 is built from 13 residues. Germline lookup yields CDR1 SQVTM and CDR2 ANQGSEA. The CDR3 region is CSVRLAGQETQYF.

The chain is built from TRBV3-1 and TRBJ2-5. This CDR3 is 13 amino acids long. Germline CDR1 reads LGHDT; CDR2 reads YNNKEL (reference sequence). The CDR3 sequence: CASSPLSFPTQYF.

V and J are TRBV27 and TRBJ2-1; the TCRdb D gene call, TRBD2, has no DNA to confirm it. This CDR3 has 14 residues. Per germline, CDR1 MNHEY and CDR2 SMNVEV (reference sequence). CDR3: CASSLRGLAAEQFF.

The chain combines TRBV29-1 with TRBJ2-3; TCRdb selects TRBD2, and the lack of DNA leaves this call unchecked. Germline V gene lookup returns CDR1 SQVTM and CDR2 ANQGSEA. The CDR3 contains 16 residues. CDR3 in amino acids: CSVEWPVGGTSDTQYF.

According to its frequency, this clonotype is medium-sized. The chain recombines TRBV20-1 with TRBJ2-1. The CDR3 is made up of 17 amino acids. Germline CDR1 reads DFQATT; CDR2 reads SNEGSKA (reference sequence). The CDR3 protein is CSARDAIPRMEYNEQFF.

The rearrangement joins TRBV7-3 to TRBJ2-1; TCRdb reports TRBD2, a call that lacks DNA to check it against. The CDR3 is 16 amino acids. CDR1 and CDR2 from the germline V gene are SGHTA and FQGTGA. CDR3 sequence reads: CASSPLAGPSYNEQFF.